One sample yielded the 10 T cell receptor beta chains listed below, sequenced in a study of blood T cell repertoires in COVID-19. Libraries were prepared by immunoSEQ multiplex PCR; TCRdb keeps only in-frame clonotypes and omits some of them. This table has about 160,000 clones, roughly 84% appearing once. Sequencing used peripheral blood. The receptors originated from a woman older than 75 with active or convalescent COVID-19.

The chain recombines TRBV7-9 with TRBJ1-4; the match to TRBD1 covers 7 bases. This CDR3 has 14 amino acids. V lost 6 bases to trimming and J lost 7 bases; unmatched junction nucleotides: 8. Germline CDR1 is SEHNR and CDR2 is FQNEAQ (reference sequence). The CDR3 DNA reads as TGTGCCAGCAGACCCGGACAGGAATTTGAAAAACTGTTTTTT. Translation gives CASRPGQEFEKLFF.

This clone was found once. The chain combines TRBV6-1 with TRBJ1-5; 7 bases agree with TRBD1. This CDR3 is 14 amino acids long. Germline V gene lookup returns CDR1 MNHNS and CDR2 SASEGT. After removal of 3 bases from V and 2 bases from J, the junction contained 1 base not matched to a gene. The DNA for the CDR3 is TGTGCCAGCAGTGAGCAGGGGGGCAATCAGCCCCAGCATTTT. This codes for CASSEQGGNQPQHF.

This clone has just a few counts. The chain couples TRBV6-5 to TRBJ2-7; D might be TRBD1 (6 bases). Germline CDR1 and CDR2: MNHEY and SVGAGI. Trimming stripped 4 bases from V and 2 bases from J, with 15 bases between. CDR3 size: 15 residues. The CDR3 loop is CASSWGQPLAYEQYF. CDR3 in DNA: TGTGCCAGCAGTTGGGGACAACCGCTCGCCTACGAGCAGTACTTC.

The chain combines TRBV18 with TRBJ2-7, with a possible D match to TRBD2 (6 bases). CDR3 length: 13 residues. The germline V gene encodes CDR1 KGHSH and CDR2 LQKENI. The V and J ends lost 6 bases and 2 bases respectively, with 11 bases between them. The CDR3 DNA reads TGTGCCAGCTCTTCCGCGGGACCCTACGAGCAGTACTTC. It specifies CASSSAGPYEQYF.

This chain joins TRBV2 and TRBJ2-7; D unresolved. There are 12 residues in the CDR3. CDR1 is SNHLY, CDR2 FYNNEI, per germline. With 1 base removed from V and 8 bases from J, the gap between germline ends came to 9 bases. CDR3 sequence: CASSEGRPQQYF. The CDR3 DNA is TGTGCCAGCAGTGAAGGCAGGCCCCAGCAGTACTTC.

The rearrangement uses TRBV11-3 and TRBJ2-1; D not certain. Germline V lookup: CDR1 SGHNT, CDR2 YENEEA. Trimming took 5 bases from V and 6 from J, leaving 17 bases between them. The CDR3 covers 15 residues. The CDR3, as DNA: TGTGCCAGCAGCCCAAGGCCGGGTACGCCCAATGAGCAGTTCTTC. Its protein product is CASSPRPGTPNEQFF.

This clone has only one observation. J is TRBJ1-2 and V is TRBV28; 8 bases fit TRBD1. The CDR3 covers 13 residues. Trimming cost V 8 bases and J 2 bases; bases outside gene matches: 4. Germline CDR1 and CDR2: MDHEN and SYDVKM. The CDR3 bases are TGTGCCAGCGTCCGGACAGGGAACTATGGCTACACCTTC. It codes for CASVRTGNYGYTF.

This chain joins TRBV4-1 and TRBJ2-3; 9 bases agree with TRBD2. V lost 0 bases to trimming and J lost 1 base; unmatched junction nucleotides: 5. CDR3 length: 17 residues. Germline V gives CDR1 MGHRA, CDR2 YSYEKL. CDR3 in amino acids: CASSQEETSGGTDTQYF. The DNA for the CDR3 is TGCGCCAGCAGCCAAGAGGAGACTAGCGGCGGCACAGATACGCAGTATTTT.

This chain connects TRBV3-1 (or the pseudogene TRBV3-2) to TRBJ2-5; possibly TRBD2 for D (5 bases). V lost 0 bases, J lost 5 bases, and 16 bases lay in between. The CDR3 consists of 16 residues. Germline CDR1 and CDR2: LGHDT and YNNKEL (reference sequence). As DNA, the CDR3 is TGTGCCAGCAGCCAAGATACGCCCCGGGGAGTGGAGACCCAGTACTTC. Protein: CASSQDTPRGVETQYF.

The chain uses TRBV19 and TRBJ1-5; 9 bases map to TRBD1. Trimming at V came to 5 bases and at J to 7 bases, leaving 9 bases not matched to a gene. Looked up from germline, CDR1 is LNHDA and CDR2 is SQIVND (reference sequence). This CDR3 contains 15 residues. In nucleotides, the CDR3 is TGTGCCAGTAGTCCACGACAGGGGGTAGGACAGCCCCAGCATTTT. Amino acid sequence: CASSPRQGVGQPQHF.